This T cell receptor (beta chain) was profiled in a study of blood T cell repertoires in COVID-19. The wider study: Acute-phase and convalescent COVID-19 samples originated in the United States, Italy and Spain.

While infection was still active, Seattle patients were enrolled and then followed longitudinally. As processed by the authors: Amplification with reference gene primers provided the estimates of nucleated cell counts. Generated by immunoSEQ multiplex PCR, the TCRdb table keeps only in-frame clones and is missing some. V and J calls plus clone size are reproduced from that table; the DNA served to infer D and trimming. This table has more than 200,000 clones, around 88% appearing once. Trimming took 4 bases from V and 0 from J, leaving 7 bases between them. The germline V gene has CDR1 PRHDT and CDR2 FYEKMQ (reference sequence). The CDR3 runs 15 residues.

The sample consisted of peripheral blood. J is TRBJ2-6 and V is TRBV13; D unclear. The receptor comes from a woman aged 25 to 39 with COVID-19, enrolled during active disease. The CDR3 here is CASSSRLSGANVLTF. The CDR3 DNA reads TGTGCCAGCAGCTCGCGACTCTCTGGGGCCAACGTCCTGACTTTC.